Presented here are 7 T cell receptor beta chains from one specimen sequenced in a study of beta chain features in type 1 diabetes. Study-wide points: Shortening of TCRB CDR3s, moderate but significant, appeared in all four CD4+ subsets of Type 1 diabetes patients.

These receptors are not linked to any known antigen. TCRB transcripts that were expressed got sequenced, as all of the isolated RNA had been reverse transcribed. Sequencing used immunoSEQ multiplex PCR; TCRdb keeps in-frame clones, though not all of them. The repertoire holds roughly 150,000 clones, with approximately 8.1% as singletons. The source material was central memory CD4+ T cells from blood. These receptors all come from a man aged 18 to 29 with type 1 diabetes.

This clone was seen a few times. This sequence joins TRBV30 and TRBJ1-2; a possible D gene is TRBD1 (5 bases). Germline V gene sequence: CDR1 GTSNPN, CDR2 SVGIG (reference sequence). The CDR3 has 13 residues. V dropped 0 bases and J dropped 4 bases, with 9 bases sitting between them. CDR3 in amino acids: CAWSVQVGYGYTF. DNA for the CDR3: TGTGCCTGGAGTGTACAGGTGGGCTATGGCTACACCTTC.

This chain uses TRBV30 with TRBJ1-5; 9 nucleotides align to TRBD1. V gave up 2 bases and J gave up 2 bases; unmatched junction bases: 7. The CDR3 spans 16 residues. Germline assignment: CDR1 GTSNPN and CDR2 SVGIG (reference sequence). The CDR3 region has the DNA TGTGCCTGGAGTATATACAGGGGGCGTCGCAATCAGCCCCAGCATTTT. Its translation: CAWSIYRGRRNQPQHF.

V and J are TRBV18 and TRBJ2-4, with a possible D match to TRBD1 (6 bases). The CDR3 length is 17 residues. V was pared by 3 bases and J by 3 bases, with 18 bases between. CDR1 is KGHSH, CDR2 LQKENI, per germline. The CDR3 DNA sequence: TGTGCCAGCTCACCTAATCTTCAGGGGCGCGACAAAAACATTCAGTACTTC. This codes for CASSPNLQGRDKNIQYF.

This clone was seen a handful of times. V is TRBV7-9 and J is TRBJ2-7; 9 nucleotides align to TRBD1. The length of the CDR3 is 14 residues. The germline CDR1 and CDR2 sequences are SEHNR and FQNEAQ (reference sequence). V shed 4 bases and J 5 bases; nucleotides not matched to a gene: 6. The CDR3 DNA is TGTGCCAGCAGCTCCGGGACAGGGATTAACGAGCAGTACTTC. It codes for CASSSGTGINEQYF.

This clone was observed a handful of times. J is TRBJ2-2 and V is TRBV28; 10 nucleotides align to TRBD1. Germline CDR1 reads MDHEN; CDR2 reads SYDVKM. The CDR3 length is 18 residues. The V and J ends lost 7 bases and 3 bases, in that order; junction bases with no gene match: 14. This CDR3 reads CASIPQDRGASHTGELFF. CDR3 sequence (DNA): TGTGCCAGCATTCCCCAGGACAGGGGGGCATCCCACACCGGGGAGCTGTTTTTT. The entire variable domain, with the rest obtained from reference TRBV28 and TRBJ2-2, is as follows: DVKVTQSSRYLVKRTGEKVFLECVQDMDHENMFWYRQDPGLGLRLIYFSYDVKMKEKGDIPEGYSVSREKKERFSLILESASTNQTSMYLCASIPQDRGASHTGELFFGEGSRLTVL.

This clone was observed a few times. Other nucleotide sequences from this sample produce the same CDR3. CDR3 DNA: TGTGCCAGCTCACCCTCCGGGGAGACCCAGTACTTC. As protein: CASSPSGETQYF. The rearrangement joins TRBV18 to TRBJ2-5; no definite D call. The CDR3 runs 12 residues. Germline V gives CDR1 KGHSH, CDR2 LQKENI. V was trimmed by 3 bases and J by 5 bases, leaving 7 bases between them.

V and J are TRBV4-2 and TRBJ1-1, with 10 positions matching TRBD1. The V and J ends lost 2 bases and 2 bases, in that order; junction bases with no gene match: 2. The CDR3 is 15 amino acids. In germline, CDR1 is LGHNA, CDR2 YNFKEQ. CDR3 bases: TGTGCCAGCAGCCAACCGACAGGGGGCAACACTGAAGCTTTCTTT. Protein product: CASSQPTGGNTEAFF.